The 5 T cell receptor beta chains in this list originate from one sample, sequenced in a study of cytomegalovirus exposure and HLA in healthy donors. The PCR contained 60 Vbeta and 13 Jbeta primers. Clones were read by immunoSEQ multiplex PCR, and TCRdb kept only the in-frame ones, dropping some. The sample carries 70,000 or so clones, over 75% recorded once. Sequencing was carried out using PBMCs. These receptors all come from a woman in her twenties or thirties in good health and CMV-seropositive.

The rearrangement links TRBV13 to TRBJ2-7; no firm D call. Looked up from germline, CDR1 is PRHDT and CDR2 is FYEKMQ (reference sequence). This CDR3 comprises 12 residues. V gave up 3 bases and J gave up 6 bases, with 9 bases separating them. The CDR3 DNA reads TGTGCCAGCAGCTTGAGATCGGGCGAGCAGTACTTC. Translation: CASSLRSGEQYF.

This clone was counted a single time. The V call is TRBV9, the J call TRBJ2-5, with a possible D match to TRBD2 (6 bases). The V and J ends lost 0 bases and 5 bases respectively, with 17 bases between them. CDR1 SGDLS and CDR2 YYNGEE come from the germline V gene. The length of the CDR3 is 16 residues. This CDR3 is CASSVGLEGHVETQYF. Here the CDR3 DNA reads TGTGCCAGCAGCGTAGGATTGGAGGGGCATGTTGAGACCCAGTACTTC. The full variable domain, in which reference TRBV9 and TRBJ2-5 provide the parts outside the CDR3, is DSGVTQTPKHLITATGQRVTLRCSPRSGDLSVYWYQQSLDQGLQFLIQYYNGEERAKGNILERFSAQQFPDLHSELNLSSLELGDSALYFCASSVGLEGHVETQYFGPGTRLLVL.

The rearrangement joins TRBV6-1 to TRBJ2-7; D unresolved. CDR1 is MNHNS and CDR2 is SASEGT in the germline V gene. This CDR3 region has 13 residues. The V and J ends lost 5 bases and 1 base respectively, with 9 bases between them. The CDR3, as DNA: TGTGCCAGCAGTCCCACAGCATCCTACGAGCAGTACTTC. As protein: CASSPTASYEQYF.

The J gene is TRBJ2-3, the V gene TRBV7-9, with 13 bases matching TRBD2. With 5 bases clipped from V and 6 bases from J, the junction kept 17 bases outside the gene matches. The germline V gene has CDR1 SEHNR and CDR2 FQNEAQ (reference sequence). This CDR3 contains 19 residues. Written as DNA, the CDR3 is TGTGCCAGCAGCCCTCCCTTCCCCACATTACTAGCGGGAGGGGATACGCAGTATTTT. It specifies CASSPPFPTLLAGGDTQYF. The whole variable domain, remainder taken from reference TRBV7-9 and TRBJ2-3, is DTGVSQNPRHKITKRGQNVTFRCDPISEHNRLYWYRQTLGQGPEFLTYFQNEAQLEKSRLLSDRFSAERPKGSFSTLEIQRTEQGDSAMYLCASSPPFPTLLAGGDTQYFGPGTRLTVL.

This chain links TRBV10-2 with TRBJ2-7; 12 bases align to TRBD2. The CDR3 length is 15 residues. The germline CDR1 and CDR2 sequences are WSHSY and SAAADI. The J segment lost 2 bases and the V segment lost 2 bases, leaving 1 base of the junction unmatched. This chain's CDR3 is CASSERTSGTYEQYF. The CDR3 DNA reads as TGCGCCAGCAGTGAGAGGACTAGCGGGACCTACGAGCAGTACTTC.